Below are 32 T cell receptor beta chains sequenced from a single sample in a study of T cells in Graves' hyperthyroidism and ophthalmopathy. The investigators amplified TCR beta CDR3 regions from RNA transcripts. TCR CDR3 regions were first amplified by RT-PCR with HTBI primers. TCRdb ran MiXCR on the multiplex PCR reads and lists one entry per CDR3 protein. The sample records under 350,000 distinct CDR3 sequences, around 23% being singletons. The sequencing input was blood. Receptors originate from a woman in her forties or fifties with Graves' hyperthyroidism.

In its sample, this clonotype was seen a few times. The chain couples TRBV3-1 to TRBJ2-7, with D possibly matching TRBD2 (5 bases). This CDR3 has 14 residues. The V end lost 4 bases, the J end lost 7 bases, and 17 bases lay between the germline ends. Per germline, CDR1 LGHDT and CDR2 YNNKEL (reference sequence). DNA for the CDR3: TGTGCCAGCAGCCCCCGGAGAGGGTCGCGGGAGCAGTACTTC. Protein: CASSPRRGSREQYF.

This clonotype occurred many times. The chain employs TRBV24-1 and TRBJ2-7; D is unresolved. The germline V and J ends were trimmed by 6 bases and 3 bases, with 2 bases remaining between them. Germline CDR1 KGHDR, CDR2 SFDVKD. The CDR3 contains 10 residues. The CDR3 is CATSFYEQYF. Here the CDR3 DNA reads TGTGCCACCAGTTTCTACGAGCAGTACTTC.

In this sample, this clonotype turned up many times. CDR3 nucleotides: TGCAGCGTCGTAAAGGGAATTTCCTACGAGCAGTACTTC. It yields the protein CSVVKGISYEQYF. This chain connects TRBV29-1 to TRBJ2-7; D remains ambiguous. Between the trimmed V and J ends, which lost 6 bases and 1 base, there was a span of 13 bases. Per the germline V gene, CDR1 is SQVTM and CDR2 is ANQGSEA. The CDR3 length is 13 residues.

Only a few counts were recorded for this clonotype. At one end, the junction sequence differs from germline, possibly due to a read error. V usage is TRBV12-3 or TRBV12-4 and J usage is TRBJ1-1; weak D call: TRBD1 (5 bases). The CDR3 totals 15 residues. CDR3 region: CASSFRRGVNTETFF. The CDR3 DNA follows: TGTGCCAGCAGTTTCAGGAGGGGAGTGAACACTGAAACTTTCTTT.

This clonotype was seen only a few times. The rearrangement links TRBV29-1 to TRBJ1-5, with D perhaps TRBD1 (6 bases). V lost 7 bases, J lost 4 bases, and 17 bases lay in between. CDR3 length: 14 residues. Per the germline V gene, CDR1 is SQVTM and CDR2 is ANQGSEA. The CDR3 nucleotides read TGCAGCGGGAGGGACAAGGCCGGTAATCAGCCCCAGCATTTT. Translating gives CSGRDKAGNQPQHF.

The chain combines TRBV2 with TRBJ2-1, with a weak D call TRBD2 (6 bases). The CDR3 is 15 amino acids. CDR1 is SNHLY, CDR2 FYNNEI, per germline. The V end was cut by 4 bases, the J end by 7 bases, with 17 bases between. CDR3 sequence reads: CASSASELELNEQFF. CDR3 DNA sequence: TGTGCCAGCAGTGCTAGCGAGCTAGAACTAAATGAGCAGTTCTTC.

Many counts were recorded for this clonotype. V and J are TRBV7-3 and TRBJ2-2; a possible D gene is TRBD1 (6 bases). Germline values: CDR1 SGHTA, CDR2 FQGTGA. Trimming stripped 2 bases from V and 1 base from J, with 14 bases between. This CDR3 has 17 amino acids. For the CDR3, the DNA is TGTGCCAGCAGCTTACAACCGACAGGACTGAACACCGGGGAGCTGTTTTTT. Translating it yields CASSLQPTGLNTGELFF.

This clonotype came up many times. The V call is TRBV28, the J call TRBJ2-3; D remains unclear. V was trimmed by 4 bases and J by 2 bases, leaving 16 bases between them. The CDR3 consists of 16 residues. CDR1 and CDR2 from the germline V gene are MDHEN and SYDVKM. The CDR3 DNA sequence: TGTGCCAGCAGTTCTCAAGCGACAAGACCCACAGATACGCAGTATTTT. Protein sequence: CASSSQATRPTDTQYF.

The V gene is TRBV7-8, the J gene TRBJ1-4, with D perhaps TRBD1 (5 bases). The CDR3 extends over 16 amino acids. Trimming cost V 3 bases and J 7 bases, with 18 bases left between them. Germline CDR1 reads SGHVS; CDR2 reads FQNEAQ. The DNA for the CDR3 is TGTGCCAGCAGCTTTGGAAGGGACCTCCGGGGTGAAAAACTGTTTTTT. Protein sequence: CASSFGRDLRGEKLFF.

This clonotype has more than one count but fewer than ten. V and J are TRBV4-2 and TRBJ2-6, with 10 bases fitting TRBD2. From germline, CDR1 is LGHNA and CDR2 YNFKEQ. The CDR3 runs 19 residues. Trimming at V came to 3 bases and at J to 0 bases, leaving 8 bases not matched to a gene. The CDR3 DNA follows: TGTGCCAGCAGCCACCCCCGACTAGCGGGCCTCTCTGGGGCCAACGTCCTGACTTTC. It encodes CASSHPRLAGLSGANVLTF.

There are many counts of this clonotype. The chain employs TRBV3-1 and TRBJ2-5; possible D gene TRBD1, 5 bases. Germline values: CDR1 LGHDT, CDR2 YNNKEL (reference sequence). V shed 0 bases and J shed 7 bases, with 12 bases lying between them. The CDR3 is 14 amino acids. As DNA, the CDR3 is TGTGCCAGCAGCCAAGACTCAGGGTATGTGACCCAGTACTTC. The encoded protein is CASSQDSGYVTQYF.

The chain's CDR3 is CASSNGPGAFTDTQYF. Written as DNA, the CDR3 is TGTGCCAGCAGTAACGGTCCCGGGGCCTTCACAGATACGCAGTATTTT. The chain employs TRBV2 and TRBJ2-3, with D perhaps given as TRBD1 or TRBD2 (5 bases each). CDR1 and CDR2 (germline): SNHLY, FYNNEI. This CDR3 has 16 amino acids. Trimming took off 5 bases at V and 2 bases at J, with 17 bases between the two ends.

This clonotype was picked up many times. This sequence joins TRBV20-1 and TRBJ2-3; 7 bases are shared with TRBD1. The germline V gene encodes CDR1 DFQATT and CDR2 SNEGSKA (reference sequence). This CDR3 spans 14 amino acids. V dropped 7 bases and J dropped 4; count of bases not matched to a gene: 11. CDR3 residues: CSGGQSGGADTQYF. The CDR3 nucleotides are TGCAGTGGGGGACAGTCCGGAGGTGCAGATACGCAGTATTTT.

The sample holds many counts of this clonotype. V and J are TRBV7-2 and TRBJ2-7; D is possibly TRBD1 (5 bases). The V end was cut by 5 bases, the J end by 2 bases, with 10 bases between. The germline gives CDR1 SGHTA, CDR2 FQGNSA. The CDR3 runs to 13 residues. CDR3 residues: CASSPGSTYEQYF. The DNA for the CDR3 is TGTGCCAGCAGCCCAGGGTCTACCTACGAGCAGTACTTC.

This clonotype has ten or more counts. V gene TRBV7-3 combines with J gene TRBJ1-1; no definite D call. The V and J ends lost 5 bases and 0 bases respectively, with 7 bases between them. CDR1 and CDR2 from the germline V gene are SGHTA and FQGTGA. The CDR3 extends over 13 amino acids. The CDR3 region has the DNA TGTGCCAGCAGCGACCAGATGAACACTGAAGCTTTCTTT. Translating it yields CASSDQMNTEAFF.

This clonotype occurred a few times. The chain carries TRBV9 and TRBJ2-1; D possibly corresponds to TRBD2 (5 bases). Germline CDR1 reads SGDLS; CDR2 reads YYNGEE. The CDR3 sequence is 15 residues long. Between the trimmed V and J ends, which lost 0 bases and 4 bases, there was a span of 11 bases. The CDR3 DNA reads as TGTGCCAGCAGCGTAGCTACTAGGAGTTACAATGAGCAGTTCTTC. Its translation: CASSVATRSYNEQFF. Full variable domain (missing parts from reference TRBV9 and TRBJ2-1): DSGVTQTPKHLITATGQRVTLRCSPRSGDLSVYWYQQSLDQGLQFLIQYYNGEERAKGNILERFSAQQFPDLHSELNLSSLELGDSALYFCASSVATRSYNEQFFGPGTRLTVL.

This clonotype has ten or more counts. The rearrangement uses TRBV6-1 and TRBJ2-1; 13 bases map to TRBD2. Trimming took 8 bases from V and 5 from J; bases not matched to a gene: 3. The CDR3 length is 14 residues. Germline CDR1 is MNHNS and CDR2 is SASEGT. The CDR3 here is CASLTSGGDNEQFF. The CDR3 region has the DNA TGTGCCAGCCTAACTAGCGGGGGGGACAATGAGCAGTTCTTC.

This clonotype was recorded many times. The CDR3 DNA sequence: TGTGCCAGCAGCTTACAGCGGGGGAGCGAGACCCAGTACTTC. It is translated as CASSLQRGSETQYF. The J gene is TRBJ2-5, the V gene TRBV11-2; 8 bases are shared with TRBD2. V was clipped by 2 bases and J by 5 bases; unmatched bases: 4. CDR3 length equals 14 residues. Germline CDR1 reads SGHAT; CDR2 reads FQNNGV.

This clonotype was counted ten times or more. The gene calls are TRBV29-1 and TRBJ2-5; 14 bases are a match to TRBD2. This CDR3 contains 14 residues. In germline, CDR1 is SQVTM, CDR2 ANQGSEA. V shed 5 bases and J 5 bases; nucleotides not matched to a gene: 4. The CDR3 DNA reads as TGCAGCGTTAGGACTAGCGGGAGGAGCGAGACCCAGTACTTC. Its translation: CSVRTSGRSETQYF.

A single count supports this clonotype. Without the conserved terminal phenylalanine or tryptophan, this CDR3 likely stems from a read error. The chain joins TRBV20-1 to TRBJ2-3; D is unclear. The length of the CDR3 is 13 residues. Trimming shortened V by 5 bases and J by 6 bases, and 15 bases separated the two germline ends. Germline CDR1 DFQATT, CDR2 SNEGSKA (reference sequence). The chain's CDR3 is CSAPPITVDTQYS. CDR3 bases: TGCAGTGCTCCCCCAATCACAGTGGATACGCAGTATTCT.

This clonotype was seen many times. V and J are TRBV7-9 and TRBJ2-6; D may be TRBD1 or TRBD2 (5 bases each). From germline, CDR1 is SEHNR and CDR2 FQNEAQ (reference sequence). The V gene lost 8 bases and the J gene lost 1 base, with 9 bases spanning the gap. This CDR3 region has 14 residues. CDR3 sequence: CASRGVSGANVLTF. In DNA, the CDR3 is TGTGCCAGCCGAGGGGTGTCTGGGGCCAACGTCCTGACTTTC.

This clonotype was recorded many times. The chain is built from TRBV29-1 and TRBJ2-5; D call uncertain. The CDR3 runs 13 residues. CDR1 is SQVTM and CDR2 is ANQGSEA in the germline V gene. Trimming removed 7 bases at V and 1 base at J, with 13 bases between. The CDR3 DNA follows: TGCAGCGCCATGATGATCGTCCAAGAGACCCAGTACTTC. Protein product: CSAMMIVQETQYF.

In DNA, the CDR3 is TGCGCCAGCAGCCAAGTGATACAGGATATAGCCAAAAACATTCAGTACTTC. It is translated as CASSQVIQDIAKNIQYF. The chain is built from TRBV4-1 and TRBJ2-4; TRBD1 might be the D (5 bases). Germline lookup yields CDR1 MGHRA and CDR2 YSYEKL. Between the trimmed V and J ends, which lost 1 base and 0 bases, there was a span of 13 bases. This CDR3 is 17 amino acids long.

This clonotype occurred many times. This rearrangement joins TRBV11-1 to TRBJ2-1, with D possibly TRBD1 on 6 matching bases. Germline V lookup: CDR1 SGHAT, CDR2 FQDESV (reference sequence). The V gene lost 5 bases and the J gene lost 0 bases, with 14 bases spanning the gap. The CDR3 sequence is 16 residues long. The CDR3 DNA is TGTGCCAGCAGCCCCGGGACATTGAGCTCCTACAATGAGCAGTTCTTC. As protein: CASSPGTLSSYNEQFF.

This clonotype was seen many times. The chain combines TRBV7-2 with TRBJ2-7; 9 bases align to TRBD2. Per the germline V gene, CDR1 is SGHTA and CDR2 is FQGNSA. The CDR3 loop spans 19 amino acids. V lost 3 bases to trimming and J lost 0 bases; unmatched junction nucleotides: 15. CDR3: CASSFVNVGAGGSSYEQYF. For the CDR3, the DNA is TGTGCCAGCAGCTTCGTTAATGTGGGGGCGGGAGGGAGCTCCTACGAGCAGTACTTC.

Remarks on this clonotype: A much larger clonotype is one base distant, so this may be a read error. The chain joins TRBV28 to TRBJ1-5, with D perhaps matching TRBD1 (6 bases). Germline values: CDR1 MDHEN, CDR2 SYDVKM. Trimming stripped 4 bases from V and 6 bases from J, with 13 bases between. The CDR3 is made up of 14 amino acids. The CDR3 here is CASSSRGRSQPQHF. CDR3 bases: TGTGCCAGCAGTTCCCGGGGGCGCAGTCAGCCCCAGCATTTT.

J is TRBJ2-1 and V is TRBV7-9; 9 bases agree with TRBD1. The V segment lost 1 base and the J segment 7 bases; nucleotides outside the gene matches: 2. Germline-derived CDR1 and CDR2 are SEHNR and FQNEAQ (reference sequence). The CDR3 spans 14 residues. CDR3: CASSLGGTGNEQFF. Written as DNA, the CDR3 is TGTGCCAGCAGCTTAGGTGGGACAGGGAATGAGCAGTTCTTC. The full variable domain, its missing parts supplied by reference TRBV7-9 and TRBJ2-1, is DTGVSQNPRHKITKRGQNVTFRCDPISEHNRLYWYRQTLGQGPEFLTYFQNEAQLEKSRLLSDRFSAERPKGSFSTLEIQRTEQGDSAMYLCASSLGGTGNEQFFGPGTRLTVL.

This clonotype came up many times. V gene TRBV7-9 combines with J gene TRBJ2-3; TRBD2 matches at 9 bases. V lost 5 bases and J lost 1; bases outside the gene matches: 7. Germline values: CDR1 SEHNR, CDR2 FQNEAQ (reference sequence). This CDR3 is 16 amino acids long. Written as DNA, the CDR3 is TGTGCCAGCAGCACTACCCAGCGGGGGGGCACAGATACGCAGTATTTT. This translates into CASSTTQRGGTDTQYF.

The chain employs TRBV19 and TRBJ2-5, with D unclear. The V and J ends lost 5 bases and 5 bases respectively, with 9 bases between them. Germline V gene lookup returns CDR1 LNHDA and CDR2 SQIVND (reference sequence). This CDR3 spans 12 amino acids. The CDR3 coding sequence is TGTGCCAGTAGTCCCGGGTTGGAGACCCAGTACTTC. Encoded protein: CASSPGLETQYF.

Remarks on this clonotype: It may be a read error: a sequence one base away is much more abundant. The rearrangement joins TRBV18 to TRBJ2-5; 7 nucleotides line up with TRBD1. Germline assignment: CDR1 KGHSH and CDR2 LQKENI. Trimming at V came to 6 bases and at J to 2 bases, leaving 9 bases not matched to a gene. The CDR3 extends over 15 amino acids. DNA for the CDR3: TGTGCCAGCTCCTCACCGGGACAGCGACAAGAGACCCAGTACTTC. Its translation: CASSSPGQRQETQYF.

The table lists this clonotype with many counts. The chain links TRBV27 to TRBJ1-3; 9 bases line up with TRBD1. V dropped 4 bases and J dropped 4; count of bases not matched to a gene: 5. The CDR3 is 15 amino acids. Per the germline V gene, CDR1 is MNHEY and CDR2 is SMNVEV (reference sequence). CDR3 in amino acids: CASSYTGGTGNTIYF. The CDR3 coding sequence is TGTGCCAGCAGTTATACAGGGGGCACAGGAAACACCATATATTTT.

This clonotype was seen repeatedly, ten times or more. Here the CDR3 DNA reads TGTGCCAGCTCATTCAGGGAGAACACCGGGGAGCTGTTTTTT. Translated: CASSFRENTGELFF. The J gene is TRBJ2-2, the V gene TRBV18; TRBD1 is a possible D gene (5 bases). V lost 5 bases and J 1 base, leaving 8 bases between the germline ends. The CDR3 covers 14 residues. CDR1 is KGHSH and CDR2 is LQKENI in the germline V gene.